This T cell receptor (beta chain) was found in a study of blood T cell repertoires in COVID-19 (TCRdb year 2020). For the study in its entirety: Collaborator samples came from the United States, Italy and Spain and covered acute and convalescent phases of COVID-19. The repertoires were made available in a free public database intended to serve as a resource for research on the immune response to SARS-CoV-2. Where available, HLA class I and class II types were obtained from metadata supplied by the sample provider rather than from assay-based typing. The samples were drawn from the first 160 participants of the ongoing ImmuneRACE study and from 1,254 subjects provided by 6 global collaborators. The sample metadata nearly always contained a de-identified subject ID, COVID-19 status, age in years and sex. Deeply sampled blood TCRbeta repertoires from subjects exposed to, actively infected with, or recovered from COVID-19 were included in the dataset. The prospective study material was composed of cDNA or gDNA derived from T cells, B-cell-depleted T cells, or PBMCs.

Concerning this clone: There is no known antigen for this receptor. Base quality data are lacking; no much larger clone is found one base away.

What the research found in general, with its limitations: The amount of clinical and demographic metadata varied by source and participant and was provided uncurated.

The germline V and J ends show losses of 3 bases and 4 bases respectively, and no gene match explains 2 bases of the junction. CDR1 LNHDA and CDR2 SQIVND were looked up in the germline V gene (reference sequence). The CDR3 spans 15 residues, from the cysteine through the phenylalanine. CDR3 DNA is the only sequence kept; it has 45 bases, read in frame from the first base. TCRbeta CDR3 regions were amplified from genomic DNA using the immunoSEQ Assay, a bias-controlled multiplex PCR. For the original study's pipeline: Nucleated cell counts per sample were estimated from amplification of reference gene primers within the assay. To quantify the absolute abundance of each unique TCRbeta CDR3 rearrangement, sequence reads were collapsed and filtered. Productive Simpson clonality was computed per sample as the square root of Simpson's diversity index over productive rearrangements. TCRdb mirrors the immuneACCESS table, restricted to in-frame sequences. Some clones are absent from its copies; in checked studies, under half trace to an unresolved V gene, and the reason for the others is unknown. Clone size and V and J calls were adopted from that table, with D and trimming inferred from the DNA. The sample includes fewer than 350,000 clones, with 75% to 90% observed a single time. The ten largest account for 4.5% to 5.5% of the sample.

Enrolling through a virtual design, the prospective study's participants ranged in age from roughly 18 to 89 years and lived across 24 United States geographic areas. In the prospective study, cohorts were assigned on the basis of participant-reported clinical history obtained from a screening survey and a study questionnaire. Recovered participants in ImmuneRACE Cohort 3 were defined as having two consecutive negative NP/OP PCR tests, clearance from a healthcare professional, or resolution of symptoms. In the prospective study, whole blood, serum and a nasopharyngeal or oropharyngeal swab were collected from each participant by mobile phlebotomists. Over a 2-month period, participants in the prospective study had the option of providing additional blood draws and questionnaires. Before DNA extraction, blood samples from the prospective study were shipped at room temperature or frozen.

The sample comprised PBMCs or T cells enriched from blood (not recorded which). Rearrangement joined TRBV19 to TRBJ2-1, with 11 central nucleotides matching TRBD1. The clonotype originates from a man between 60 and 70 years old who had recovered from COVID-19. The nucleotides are TGTGCCAGTAGTATCGGGACAGGGGGATACAATGAGCAGTTCTTC. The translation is CASSIGTGGYNEQFF.